The clone carrying this TCR beta chain was counted a few times. Its antigen is unknown. The data were obtained in a study of human T cells and chemical hapten exposure. Described time point: patch test 1, 2 weeks after DPC sensitization. Treatment given: therapeutic diphenylcyclopropenone sensitization with weekly scalp DPC. TCRdb recomputed calls from the RACE reads with MiXCR, one row per CDR3 protein. Of approximately 340,000 distinct CDR3 sequences listed, 5.5% to 8% are singletons. Germline assignment: CDR1 ENHRY and CDR2 SYGVKD. The junction had 12 bases not matched to a gene; V was cut back by 2 bases and J by 6 bases. This CDR3 region has 17 residues. Broader study findings: Counts of TCRs above 1 in 1000 frequency stayed unchanged with DPC sensitization. Expanded TCRs grouped into significantly more large CDR3 similarity clusters than controls produced.

The origin of this receptor is a woman between 18 and 29 years old with alopecia areata. Some clones in this sample may be carry-over from other donors' samples. This specimen was whole blood, taken in connection with sensitization to the hapten diphenylcyclopropenone (DPC). The chain couples TRBV10-3 to TRBJ2-1; 8 bases align to TRBD1. CDR3 residues: CAISEPRPGGQGNEQFF. The CDR3 DNA reads TGTGCCATCAGTGAGCCGAGACCAGGGGGCCAGGGCAATGAGCAGTTCTTC.